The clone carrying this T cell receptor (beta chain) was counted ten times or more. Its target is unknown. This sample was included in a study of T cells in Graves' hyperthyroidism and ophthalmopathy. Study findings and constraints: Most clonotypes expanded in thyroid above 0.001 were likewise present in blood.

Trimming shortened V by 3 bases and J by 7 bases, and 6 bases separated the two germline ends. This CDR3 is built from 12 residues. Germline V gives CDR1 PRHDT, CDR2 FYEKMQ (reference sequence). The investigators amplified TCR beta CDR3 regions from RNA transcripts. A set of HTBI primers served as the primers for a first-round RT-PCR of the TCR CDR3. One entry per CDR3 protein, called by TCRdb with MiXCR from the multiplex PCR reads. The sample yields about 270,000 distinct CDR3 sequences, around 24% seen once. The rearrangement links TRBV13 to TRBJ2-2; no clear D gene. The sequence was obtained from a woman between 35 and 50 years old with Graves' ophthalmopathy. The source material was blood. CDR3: CASSLRHGELFF. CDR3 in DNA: TGTGCCAGCAGCTTGCGTCACGGGGAGCTGTTTTTT.